The 4 T cell receptor beta chains listed next were all sequenced from one sample in a study of T cell changes during pregnancy in multiple sclerosis. Only in-frame clones appear in the TCRdb table, and some are missing; sequencing was by immunoSEQ multiplex PCR. This sample carries about 67,000 clones, 90% to 95% of them seen once, and the ten largest clones take roughly 1.4%. This material consisted of peripheral blood, taken in the second trimester of pregnancy. These receptors came from a female donor with multiple sclerosis, enrolled in a pregnancy study.

The CDR3 DNA sequence: TGTGCCAGCAGCTCTGTCCCCGGGACAGGGTACAATGAGCAGTTCTTC. This translates into CASSSVPGTGYNEQFF. The rearrangement uses TRBV9 and TRBJ2-1; 9 nucleotides line up with TRBD1. Germline V lookup: CDR1 SGDLS, CDR2 YYNGEE. The junction had 9 bases not matched to a gene; V was cut back by 4 bases and J by 4 bases. This CDR3 region has 16 residues.

V is TRBV5-1 and J is TRBJ1-6; 8 bases map to TRBD1. Germline values: CDR1 SGHRS, CDR2 YFSETQ. There are 16 residues in the CDR3. Trimming cost V 2 bases and J 7 bases; bases outside gene matches: 8. The CDR3 is CASSFGDRSGNSPLHF. Written as DNA, the CDR3 is TGCGCCAGCAGCTTTGGGGACAGGTCAGGGAATTCACCCCTCCACTTT.

This clone appeared a single time. The V gene is TRBV7-2, the J gene TRBJ2-7, with D possibly matching TRBD1 (6 bases). This CDR3 is built from 15 residues. Germline CDR1 reads SGHTA; CDR2 reads FQGNSA. Trimming stripped 1 base from V and 2 bases from J, with 12 bases between. The CDR3 protein is CASSLGRGRTYEQYF. The CDR3 nucleotides read TGTGCCAGCAGCTTAGGCAGGGGTCGAACCTACGAGCAGTACTTC.

V usage is TRBV27 and J usage is TRBJ2-7; 8 bases fit TRBD1. Germline trimming cut 11 bases from V and 3 bases from J; bases unmatched to any gene: 18. CDR1 and CDR2 (germline): MNHEY, SMNVEV (reference sequence). The CDR3 extends over 16 amino acids. The CDR3 sequence is CAVTSPGAGGFYEQYF. The DNA for the CDR3 is TGTGCCGTAACATCCCCCGGGGCAGGGGGCTTCTACGAGCAGTACTTC.